Listed here are 5 T cell receptor beta chains from one sample, sequenced in a study of cytomegalovirus exposure and HLA in healthy donors. Use of 60 Vbeta and 13 Jbeta primers characterized the PCR. Using immunoSEQ multiplex PCR, the repertoire was profiled, and TCRdb retains in-frame clones only, with some absent. The top ten hold approximately 1.8% of the sample, which has about 210,000 clones, roughly 85% seen once. The sequencing input was PBMCs. The receptors derive from a male donor in good health and CMV-seronegative.

This sequence joins TRBV7-2 and TRBJ2-7; 7 nucleotides match TRBD2. CDR1 SGHTA and CDR2 FQGNSA come from the germline V gene. This CDR3 region has 15 residues. The trim removed 8 bases at V and 2 bases at J, leaving 12 bases unmatched. CDR3 DNA: TGTGCCAGCGGCCGTAATACGGGAGGAGCCTACGAGCAGTACTTC. It translates to CASGRNTGGAYEQYF.

This clone was detected only a few times. V usage is TRBV10-3 and J usage is TRBJ1-5; D perhaps matches TRBD1 (5 bases). This CDR3 is 13 amino acids long. Trimming stripped 7 bases from V and 6 bases from J, with 13 bases between. Per germline, CDR1 ENHRY and CDR2 SYGVKD. The CDR3 DNA reads as TGTGCCATCAAGGGAGGGGAGGGTCAGCCCCAGCATTTT. It codes for CAIKGGEGQPQHF.

Only a few counts were recorded for this clone. This rearrangement joins TRBV5-1 to TRBJ2-2; weak D call: TRBD1 (6 bases). This CDR3 is built from 15 residues. Deletions cut 2 bases from V and 1 base from J, with 9 bases between. Per the germline V gene, CDR1 is SGHRS and CDR2 is YFSETQ. CDR3 region: CASSLQGMNTGELFF. CDR3 DNA sequence: TGCGCCAGCAGCTTACAGGGAATGAACACCGGGGAGCTGTTTTTT.

V usage is TRBV4-2 and J usage is TRBJ1-3; a possible D gene is TRBD1 (6 bases). Germline V CDR1 and CDR2: LGHNA, YNFKEQ. Trimming cost V 4 bases and J 0 bases, with 16 bases left between them. CDR3 length equals 17 residues. CDR3 in amino acids: CASSPRTGLNSGNTIYF. The DNA for the CDR3 is TGTGCCAGCAGCCCGCGAACAGGGCTGAACTCTGGAAACACCATATATTTT.

The genes are TRBV7-3 and TRBJ2-7; 8 bases fit TRBD2. This CDR3 region has 15 residues. Germline V gene data show CDR1 as SGHTA and CDR2 as FQGTGA. The trim removed 5 bases at V and 2 bases at J, leaving 8 bases unmatched. The CDR3 nucleotides read TGTGCCAGCAGCCCCGGGGGGGGGCACACCTACGAGCAGTACTTC. Translating it yields CASSPGGGHTYEQYF.